Listed below are T cell receptor beta chains from one sample, sequenced in a study of blood T cell repertoires in COVID-19. The data were produced by immunoSEQ multiplex PCR, yet TCRdb's version contains in-frame clones alone and is incomplete. The data contain 160,000 or so clones, approximately 79% of them singletons. The sample consisted of peripheral blood. The receptors originated from a woman aged 55-70 years with COVID-19, enrolled during active disease. CDR3s include the opening cysteine and the closing phenylalanine or tryptophan.

V gene,CDR3 length,CDR3 protein
TRBV5-8,13,CASSLGERGTQYF
TRBV21-1,15,CASSKGLSNYNEQFF
TRBV6-2/TRBV6-3,17,CASSYSLMTGWNTEAFF
TRBV19,15,CASSLPPGGLSPLHF
TRBV6-5,14,CASSLTGSEETQYF
TRBV5-6,12,CASSLWSGELFF
TRBV28,17,CASSPPSWTGFADTQYF
TRBV10-1,17,CASSEPRGANSGNTIYF
TRBV7-2,14,CASSLGPGGVRAFF
TRBV6-5,15,CASSLSRGPNYGYTF
TRBV7-6,15,CASSRGSGASGELFF
TRBV5-6,13,CASSLEPNTEAFF
TRBV7-9,18,CASSPILTPSSYNSPLHF
TRBV19,15,CASSINRIQNSPLHF
TRBV3-1/TRBV3-2,15,CASSQGGVAIYGYTF
TRBV28,13,CASSPPDRGQAFF
TRBV19,13,CASSISGDQPQHF
TRBV6-6,21,CASSTAFRPGRALSLGDIQYF
TRBV11-3,15,CASSLGASNTGELFF
TRBV7-8,15,CASSSGGRRNQPQHF
TRBV10-1,16,CASSGLAGTNGGELFF
TRBV28,13,CASSFGGWDGYTF
TRBV5-1,16,CASSSLQGSGANVLTF
TRBV30,16,CAWSGGSVQGGTEAFF
TRBV19,16,CASSTNAQGSNEKLFF
TRBV5-1,13,CASTAEYQETQYF
TRBV7-2,15,CASSLVGQANSPLHF
TRBV28,15,CASSLSGSNTGELFF
TRBV5-4,16,CASSLGLRTGNTEAFF
TRBV30,16,CAWSYPTPTTNEKLFF
TRBV7-2,14,CASSLVTGPGELFF
TRBV6-5,15,CASSYSTAVNYGYTF
TRBV19,14,CASSSSTSTDTQYF
TRBV6-6,14,CASSYGQSTDTQYF
TRBV7-9,13,CASSLLGEQPQHF
TRBV29-1,13,CSAPQGLNTEAFF
TRBV30,14,CAWSEGVGGNTIYF
TRBV19,15,CASSPPPVAKNIQYF
TRBV18,13,CASSGLINTEAFF
TRBV30,12,CAWSRESYEQYF
TRBV6-5,16,CASSYSRASMNTEAFF
TRBV5-1,20,CASSLDPTSGGAGGTDTQYF
TRBV28,16,CASSPTLGQASYEQYF
TRBV7-6,16,CASSLGTAQAGNTIYF
TRBV7-2,18,CASSLPPQGAQYNQPQHF
TRBV3-1/TRBV3-2,16,CASSQAGDPYNSPLHF
TRBV6-5,15,CASTLSFGSNQPQHF
TRBV9,14,CASSVGHSNQPQHF
TRBV14,15,CASSQASATTDTQYF
TRBV3-1/TRBV3-2,15,CASSQDTGGQETQYF
TRBV9,15,CASSAGLAGGGELFF
TRBV6-5,15,CASSYSGGGGEKLFF
TRBV4-1,19,CASSQVRQGVRSYNSPLHF
TRBV19,15,CASSMSSGRAGEQFF
TRBV4-2,15,CASSQVNRGVDTQYF